What follows are 26 T cell receptor beta chains derived from one specimen sequenced in a study of CD8+ T cells in alopecia areata. TCR sequencing used cDNA made by reverse transcription of extracted RNA. Method: immunoSEQ multiplex PCR; TCRdb's copy keeps in-frame clones and lacks some. Altogether 150,000 to 190,000 clones are present, 50% to 65% being singletons, with the ten largest covering approximately 19%. Material: CD8+ T cells sorted from blood, obtained at week 0. These receptors were obtained from a human donor with alopecia areata.

V is TRBV29-1 and J is TRBJ2-7; weak D call: TRBD1 (6 bases). This CDR3 has 13 amino acids. Germline V lookup: CDR1 SQVTM, CDR2 ANQGSEA. V shed 4 bases and J shed 3 bases, with 13 bases lying between them. The CDR3 here is CSVASGQNYEQYF. Here the CDR3 DNA reads TGCAGCGTTGCCTCTGGACAGAACTACGAGCAGTACTTC.

This chain links TRBV29-1 with TRBJ2-5, with 8 bases that match TRBD1. V dropped 1 base and J dropped 5; count of bases not matched to a gene: 12. Germline CDR1 reads SQVTM; CDR2 reads ANQGSEA. The CDR3 extends over 16 amino acids. The DNA of the CDR3 is TGCAGCGTTGAAGGGGATGGACAGGGCGGAGGGGAGACCCAGTACTTC. Its translation is CSVEGDGQGGGETQYF.

This chain links TRBV2 with TRBJ1-5; the D gene is possibly TRBD1 (6 bases). The germline V gene encodes CDR1 SNHLY and CDR2 FYNNEI. The CDR3 totals 16 residues. The V end lost 7 bases, the J end lost 1 base, and 17 bases lay between the germline ends. The CDR3 DNA reads TGTGCCAGCAATACTGACTATCAGGGGAGCAATCAGCCCCAGCATTTT. It yields the protein CASNTDYQGSNQPQHF.

This chain uses TRBV4-2 with TRBJ1-6, with D maybe TRBD1 (5 bases). V was cut by 0 bases and J by 7 bases, with 13 bases left in between. This CDR3 region has 16 residues. Germline CDR1 LGHNA, CDR2 YNFKEQ. DNA for the CDR3: TGTGCCAGCAGCCAAGATTGGGACCTGGCGAATTCACCCCTCCACTTT. Translation gives CASSQDWDLANSPLHF.

This clone turned up a few times. The gene calls are TRBV29-1 and TRBJ2-1; D call uncertain. CDR3 length equals 14 residues. Germline-derived CDR1 and CDR2 are SQVTM and ANQGSEA. V lost 6 bases and J lost 0, with 12 bases in between. CDR3 region: CSVFDASSYNEQFF. In nucleotides, the CDR3 is TGCAGCGTCTTCGACGCAAGCTCCTACAATGAGCAGTTCTTC.

This clone has only a few counts. The same CDR3 is also encoded by other DNA sequences in this sample. This chain links TRBV4-3 with TRBJ1-2; D is ambiguous. Germline values: CDR1 LGHNA, CDR2 YSLEER. CDR3 length equals 15 residues. V lost 0 bases to trimming and J lost 4 bases, with 12 bases between them. The CDR3 region has the DNA TGCGCCAGCAGCCAAGATGGTACGGGCAGCTATGGCTACACCTTC. This codes for CASSQDGTGSYGYTF.

The chain uses TRBV5-4 and TRBJ2-3, with 10 bases aligning to TRBD2. The ends lost 5 bases at V and 2 bases at J; junction bases unmatched: 5. Germline CDR1 is SGHNT and CDR2 is YYREEE (reference sequence). The CDR3 loop spans 15 amino acids. CDR3 coding DNA: TGTGCCAGCAGTTGGACTAGCGGAGTCACAGATACGCAGTATTTT. Translation: CASSWTSGVTDTQYF.

This clone was counted only a few times. The J gene is TRBJ2-2, the V gene TRBV29-1; D unclear. V lost 3 bases and J 5 bases, leaving 13 bases between the germline ends. Germline V gene lookup returns CDR1 SQVTM and CDR2 ANQGSEA. The CDR3 is 14 residues long. The CDR3 spells CSVESESRTGELFF. The CDR3, as DNA: TGCAGCGTTGAGTCTGAATCGAGAACCGGGGAGCTGTTTTTT.

V gene TRBV30 combines with J gene TRBJ1-6; perhaps TRBD1 as D (6 bases). V lost 2 bases and J lost 13, with 12 bases in between. There are 12 residues in the CDR3. The germline V gene has CDR1 GTSNPN and CDR2 SVGIG (reference sequence). In DNA form, the CDR3 reads TGTGCCTGGAGTACAGGGTCGCGTCCCCTCCACTTT. Encoded protein: CAWSTGSRPLHF.

This chain joins TRBV29-1 and TRBJ1-4; D not resolved. V lost 3 bases, J lost 7 bases, and 6 bases lay in between. The CDR3 is made up of 11 amino acids. Germline V gene lookup returns CDR1 SQVTM and CDR2 ANQGSEA. The CDR3 sequence: CSVELVEKLFF. CDR3 DNA sequence: TGCAGCGTTGAGTTGGTTGAAAAACTGTTTTTT.

The chain uses TRBV7-2 and TRBJ2-4; D gene unclear. This CDR3 comprises 15 residues. Trimming shortened V by 1 base and J by 8 bases, and 15 bases separated the two germline ends. CDR1 SGHTA and CDR2 FQGNSA come from the germline V gene. The CDR3 DNA reads TGTGCCAGCAGCTTAGAGTCGGACCCCTTTCACATTCAGTACTTC. It is translated as CASSLESDPFHIQYF.

DNA for the CDR3: TGTGCCAGCCGCCAGGGAACTGAAGCTTTCTTT. Translated: CASRQGTEAFF. J is TRBJ1-1 and V is TRBV6-4; a possible D gene is TRBD1 (5 bases). V lost 8 bases, J lost 5 bases, and 9 bases lay in between. The CDR3 spans 11 residues. Germline assignment: CDR1 MRHNA and CDR2 SNTAGT.

About this clone itself: A junction end diverges from the germline sequence, so it may reflect a read error. The V call is TRBV29-1, the J call TRBJ2-3, with 7 positions matching TRBD1. Germline assignment: CDR1 SQVTM and CDR2 ANQGSEA. The CDR3 totals 15 residues. CDR3 protein: CSVEEGASRTDTQYF. The CDR3 DNA follows: TGCAGCGTCGAAGAGGGGGCGTCACGCACAGATACGCAGTATTTT.

The J gene is TRBJ2-6, the V gene TRBV4-3, with D unresolved. CDR3 size: 15 residues. Germline-derived CDR1 and CDR2 are LGHNA and YSLEER. V lost 0 bases and J 6 bases, leaving 9 bases between the germline ends. The chain's CDR3 is CASSQDRGSANVLTF. As DNA, the CDR3 is TGCGCCAGCAGCCAAGATCGTGGGTCGGCCAACGTCCTGACTTTC.

The chain employs TRBV5-1 and TRBJ1-2; TRBD1 matches at 8 bases. CDR3 length: 13 amino acids. Germline values: CDR1 SGHRS, CDR2 YFSETQ. V was pared by 4 bases and J by 4 bases, with 3 bases of the junction left unmatched. DNA for the CDR3: TGCGCCAGCAGCGTAGGACAGGGCTATGGCTACACCTTC. Translated, it gives CASSVGQGYGYTF.

The chain employs TRBV2 and TRBJ2-3, with no clear D. The V gene's germline CDR1 is SNHLY and CDR2 FYNNEI. The CDR3 consists of 16 residues. V was clipped by 6 bases and J by 2 bases, with 18 bases between them. Here the CDR3 reads CASSPLTSSLTDTQYF. CDR3 nucleotides: TGTGCCAGCAGCCCCCTGACTTCTTCTCTCACAGATACGCAGTATTTT.

The J gene is TRBJ1-2, the V gene TRBV13, with no clear D. Trimming removed 8 bases from V and 7 bases from J, with 14 bases in between. In germline, CDR1 is PRHDT, CDR2 FYEKMQ (reference sequence). The CDR3 runs 12 residues. The CDR3: CASRLGSGGYTF. CDR3 in DNA: TGTGCCAGCCGACTAGGGAGCGGTGGCTACACCTTC.

The chain couples TRBV4-3 to TRBJ2-6; D possibly matches TRBD1 or TRBD2 (5 bases each). Germline CDR1 reads LGHNA; CDR2 reads YSLEER. Trimming left V 1 base short and J 0 bases short, with 7 bases between. The CDR3 has 16 amino acids. The CDR3 spells CASSQVGPSGANVLTF. DNA for the CDR3: TGCGCCAGCAGCCAAGTGGGACCCTCTGGGGCCAACGTCCTGACTTTC.

This chain links TRBV11-2 with TRBJ2-7, with unresolved D. The CDR3 covers 13 residues. The germline V and J ends were trimmed by 0 bases and 5 bases, with 8 bases remaining between them. Germline values: CDR1 SGHAT, CDR2 FQNNGV. CDR3 sequence (DNA): TGTGCCAGCAGCTTAGAGGGTCAGAACGAGCAGTACTTC. Encoded protein: CASSLEGQNEQYF.

The chain is built from TRBV6-5 and TRBJ2-3; 11 nucleotides agree with TRBD2. J lost 4 bases, V lost 7 bases, and 4 bases had no gene match. The CDR3 runs 14 residues. In germline, CDR1 is MNHEY, CDR2 SVGAGI. CDR3 bases: TGTGCCAGCAATAGCGGGGGGGCCGCAGATACGCAGTATTTT. Residues: CASNSGGAADTQYF.

The V call is TRBV2, the J call TRBJ1-2, with D perhaps TRBD1 (6 bases). The CDR3 length is 15 residues. Germline CDR1 SNHLY, CDR2 FYNNEI. Deletions cut 8 bases from V and 7 bases from J, with 23 bases between. The CDR3: CASGVGGQVLSGYTF. For the CDR3, the DNA is TGTGCCAGCGGGGTAGGGGGACAAGTCCTTTCTGGCTACACCTTC.

The chain uses TRBV6-5 and TRBJ2-7; D perhaps matches TRBD1 (6 bases). Per germline, CDR1 MNHEY and CDR2 SVGAGI. V lost 2 bases and J 6 bases, leaving 14 bases between the germline ends. The CDR3 has 14 residues. CDR3 DNA sequence: TGTGCCAGCAGTTACAATACAGGGACCGGCGAGCAGTACTTC. It yields the protein CASSYNTGTGEQYF.

The J gene is TRBJ1-5, the V gene TRBV5-6; D unclear. There are 16 residues in the CDR3. Between the trimmed V and J ends, which lost 4 bases and 5 bases, there was a span of 19 bases. Germline V CDR1 and CDR2: SGHDT, YYEEEE. The CDR3: CASSQTLTGDYQPQHF. The CDR3 bases are TGTGCCAGCAGCCAGACCCTTACTGGAGATTATCAGCCCCAGCATTTT.

The chain links TRBV27 to TRBJ2-1; TRBD2 matches at 11 bases. Trimming at V came to 5 bases and at J to 2 bases, leaving 5 bases not matched to a gene. The germline CDR1 and CDR2 sequences are MNHEY and SMNVEV (reference sequence). This CDR3 is built from 16 residues. CDR3 coding DNA: TGTGCCAGCAGTCCACAACTAGCGGGGGCCTACAATGAGCAGTTCTTC. Its translation is CASSPQLAGAYNEQFF.

This clone has more than one count but fewer than ten. The chain recombines TRBV29-1 with TRBJ1-1, with D uncertain. V shed 4 bases and J shed 4 bases, with 16 bases lying between them. The length of the CDR3 is 14 residues. Germline CDR1 SQVTM, CDR2 ANQGSEA. The CDR3 DNA sequence: TGCAGCGTTGGGCCGGACCCCAGCAGCACTGAAGCTTTCTTT. Encoded protein: CSVGPDPSSTEAFF.

This clone was detected once. The chain uses TRBV4-3 and TRBJ2-7; D is ambiguous. The CDR3 has 14 residues. The V end was cut by 0 bases, the J end by 2 bases, with 8 bases between. Germline V gene sequence: CDR1 LGHNA, CDR2 YSLEER. The CDR3 nucleotides read TGCGCCAGCAGCCAAGATAACACTGCCTACGAGCAGTACTTC. It translates to CASSQDNTAYEQYF.